This T cell receptor (beta chain) came from a study of T cells after posttransplantation cyclophosphamide. Study-wide points: TRB overlap between skin or GI tissue T cells and blood was limited.

This clone was observed at least ten times. The antigen remains undetermined. Other DNA sequences in the sample encode the same CDR3. Libraries were prepared by immunoSEQ multiplex PCR; TCRdb keeps only in-frame clonotypes and omits some of them. This repertoire holds 40,000 to 45,000 clones, and none appear only once. The CDR3 runs 15 residues. Trimming at V came to 0 bases and at J to 4 bases, leaving 5 bases not matched to a gene. Germline assignment: CDR1 GTSNPN and CDR2 SVGIG (reference sequence). Sequences were obtained from PBMCs. This chain joins TRBV30 and TRBJ1-2; 10 bases are shared with TRBD1. The origin of this receptor is a middle-aged man in good health, CMV-negative, and a related stem cell transplant donor. CDR3 coding DNA: TGTGCCTGGAGTGTGGTTTGGGACAGGGGCTATGGCTACACCTTC. It yields the protein CAWSVVWDRGYGYTF.